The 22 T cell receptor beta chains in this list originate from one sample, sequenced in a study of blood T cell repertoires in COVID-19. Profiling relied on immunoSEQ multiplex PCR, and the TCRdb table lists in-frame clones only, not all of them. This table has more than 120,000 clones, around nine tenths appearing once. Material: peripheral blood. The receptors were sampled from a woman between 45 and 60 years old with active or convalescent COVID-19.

CDR3 nucleotide sequence: TGTGCCAGCAGCAAGGACATCGATGACAATGAGCAGTTCTTC. This translates into CASSKDIDDNEQFF. This rearrangement joins TRBV21-1 to TRBJ2-1; TRBD1, as called in the table, went unchecked against the DNA. TRBV21-1 represents a pseudogene. This CDR3 contains 14 residues.

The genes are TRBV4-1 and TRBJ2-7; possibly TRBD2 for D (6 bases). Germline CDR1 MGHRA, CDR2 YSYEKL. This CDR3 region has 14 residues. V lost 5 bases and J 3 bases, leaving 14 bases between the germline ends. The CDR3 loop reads CASSVGTGDYEQYF. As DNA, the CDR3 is TGCGCCAGCAGCGTAGGGACGGGGGACTACGAGCAGTACTTC.

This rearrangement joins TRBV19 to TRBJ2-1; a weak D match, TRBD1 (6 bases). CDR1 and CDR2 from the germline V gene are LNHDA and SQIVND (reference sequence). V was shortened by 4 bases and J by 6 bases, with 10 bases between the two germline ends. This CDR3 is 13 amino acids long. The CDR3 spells CASSTQQGNEQFF. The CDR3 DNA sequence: TGTGCCAGTAGTACCCAACAGGGCAATGAGCAGTTCTTC.

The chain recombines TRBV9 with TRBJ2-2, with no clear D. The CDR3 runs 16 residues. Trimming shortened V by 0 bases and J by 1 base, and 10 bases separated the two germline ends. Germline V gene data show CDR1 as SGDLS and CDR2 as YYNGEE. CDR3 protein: CASSVGYSMNTGELFF. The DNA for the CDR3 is TGTGCCAGCAGCGTAGGCTATAGTATGAACACCGGGGAGCTGTTTTTT. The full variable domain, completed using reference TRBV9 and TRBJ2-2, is DSGVTQTPKHLITATGQRVTLRCSPRSGDLSVYWYQQSLDQGLQFLIQYYNGEERAKGNILERFSAQQFPDLHSELNLSSLELGDSALYFCASSVGYSMNTGELFFGEGSRLTVL.

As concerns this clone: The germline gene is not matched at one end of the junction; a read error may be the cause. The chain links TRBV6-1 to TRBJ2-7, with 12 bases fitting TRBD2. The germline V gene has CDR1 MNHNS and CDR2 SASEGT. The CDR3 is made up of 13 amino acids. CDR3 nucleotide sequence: TGTGCCAGCAGTGAAGCCCCTAGCGGGGGGGCGGACTTC. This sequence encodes CASSEAPSGGADF.

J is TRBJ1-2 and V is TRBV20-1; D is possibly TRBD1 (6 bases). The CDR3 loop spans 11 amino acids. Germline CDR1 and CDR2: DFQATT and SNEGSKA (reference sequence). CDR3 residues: CSCRGPDGYTF. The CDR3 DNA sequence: TGCAGCTGCAGGGGTCCTGATGGCTACACCTTC.

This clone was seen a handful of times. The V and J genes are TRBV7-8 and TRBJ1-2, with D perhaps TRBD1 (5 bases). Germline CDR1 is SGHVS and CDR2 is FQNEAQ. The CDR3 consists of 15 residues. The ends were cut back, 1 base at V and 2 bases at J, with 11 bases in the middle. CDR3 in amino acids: CASSLGQGTNYGYTF. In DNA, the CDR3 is TGTGCCAGCAGCTTAGGCCAGGGCACAAACTATGGCTACACCTTC. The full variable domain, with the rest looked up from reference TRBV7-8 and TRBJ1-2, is GAGVSQSPRYKVAKRGQDVALRCDPISGHVSLFWYQQALGQGPEFLTYFQNEAQLDKSGLPSDRFFAERPEGSVSTLKIQRTQQEDSAVYLCASSLGQGTNYGYTFGSGTRLTVV.

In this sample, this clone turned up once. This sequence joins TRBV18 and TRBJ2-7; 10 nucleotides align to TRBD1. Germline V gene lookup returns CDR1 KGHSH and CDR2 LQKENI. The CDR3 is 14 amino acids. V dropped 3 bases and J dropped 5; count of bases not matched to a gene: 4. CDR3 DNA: TGTGCCAGCTCACCGGGGACAGGGGCGGACGAGCAGTACTTC. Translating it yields CASSPGTGADEQYF.

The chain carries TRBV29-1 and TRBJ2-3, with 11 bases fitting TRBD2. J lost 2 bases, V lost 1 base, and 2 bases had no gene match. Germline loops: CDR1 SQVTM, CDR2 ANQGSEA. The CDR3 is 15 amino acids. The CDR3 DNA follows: TGCAGCGTTGAAGGACTAGCGGGAAACACAGATACGCAGTATTTT. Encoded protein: CSVEGLAGNTDTQYF.

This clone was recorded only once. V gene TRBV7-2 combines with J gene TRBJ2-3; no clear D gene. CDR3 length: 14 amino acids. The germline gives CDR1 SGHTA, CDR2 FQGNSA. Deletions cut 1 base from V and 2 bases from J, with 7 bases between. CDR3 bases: TGTGCCAGCAGCTTAGGTAGAGCCACAGATACGCAGTATTTT. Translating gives CASSLGRATDTQYF.

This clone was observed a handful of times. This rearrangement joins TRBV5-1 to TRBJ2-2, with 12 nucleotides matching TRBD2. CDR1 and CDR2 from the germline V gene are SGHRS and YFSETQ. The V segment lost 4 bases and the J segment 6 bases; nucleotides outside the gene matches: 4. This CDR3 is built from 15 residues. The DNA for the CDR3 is TGCGCCAGCAGCGAAGCTAGCGGGGGGGCCGGGGAGCTGTTTTTT. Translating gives CASSEASGGAGELFF.

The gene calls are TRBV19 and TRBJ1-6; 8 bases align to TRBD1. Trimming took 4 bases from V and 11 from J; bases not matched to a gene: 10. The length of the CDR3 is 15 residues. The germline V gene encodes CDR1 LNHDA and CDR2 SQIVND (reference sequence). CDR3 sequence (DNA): TGTGCCAGTAGTACGCAGGGGGCGGCTTCGGCACCCCTCCACTTT. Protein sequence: CASSTQGAASAPLHF.

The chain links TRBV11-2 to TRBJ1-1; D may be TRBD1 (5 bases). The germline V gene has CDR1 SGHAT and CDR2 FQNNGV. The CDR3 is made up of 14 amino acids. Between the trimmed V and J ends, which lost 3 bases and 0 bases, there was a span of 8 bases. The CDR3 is CASSLGLLNTEAFF. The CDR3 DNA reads TGTGCCAGCAGCTTGGGACTGTTGAACACTGAAGCTTTCTTT. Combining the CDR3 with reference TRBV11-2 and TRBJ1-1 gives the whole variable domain EAGVAQSPRYKIIEKRQSVAFWCNPISGHATLYWYQQILGQGPKLLIQFQNNGVVDDSQLPKDRFSAERLKGVDSTLKIQPAKLEDSAVYLCASSLGLLNTEAFFGQGTRLTVV.

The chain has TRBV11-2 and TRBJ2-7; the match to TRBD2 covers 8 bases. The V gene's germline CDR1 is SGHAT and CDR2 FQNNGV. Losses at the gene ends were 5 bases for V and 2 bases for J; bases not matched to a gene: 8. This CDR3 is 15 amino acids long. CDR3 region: CASSLLGGLAYEQYF. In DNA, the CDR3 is TGTGCCAGCAGCCTCTTAGGGGGACTAGCCTACGAGCAGTACTTC. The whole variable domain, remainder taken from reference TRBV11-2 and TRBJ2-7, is EAGVAQSPRYKIIEKRQSVAFWCNPISGHATLYWYQQILGQGPKLLIQFQNNGVVDDSQLPKDRFSAERLKGVDSTLKIQPAKLEDSAVYLCASSLLGGLAYEQYFGPGTRLTVT.

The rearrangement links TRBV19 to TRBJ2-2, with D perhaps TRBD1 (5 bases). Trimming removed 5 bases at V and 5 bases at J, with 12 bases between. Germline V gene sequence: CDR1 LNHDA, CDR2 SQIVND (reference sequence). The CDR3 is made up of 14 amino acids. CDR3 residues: CASSDRGRTGELFF. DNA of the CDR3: TGTGCCAGTAGTGATAGGGGAAGGACCGGGGAGCTGTTTTTT.

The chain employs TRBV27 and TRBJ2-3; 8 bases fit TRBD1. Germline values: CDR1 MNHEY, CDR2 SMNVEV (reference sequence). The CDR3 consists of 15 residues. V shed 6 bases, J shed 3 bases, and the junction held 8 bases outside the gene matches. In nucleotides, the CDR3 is TGTGCCAGCAGGTCTGGACAGGGAGGAACAGATACGCAGTATTTT. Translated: CASRSGQGGTDTQYF.

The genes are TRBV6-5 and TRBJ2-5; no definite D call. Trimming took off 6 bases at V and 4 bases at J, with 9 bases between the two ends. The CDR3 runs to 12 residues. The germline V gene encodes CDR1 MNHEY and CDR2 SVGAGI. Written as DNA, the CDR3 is TGTGCCAGCAGAGTACTTGTAGAGACCCAGTACTTC. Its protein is CASRVLVETQYF.

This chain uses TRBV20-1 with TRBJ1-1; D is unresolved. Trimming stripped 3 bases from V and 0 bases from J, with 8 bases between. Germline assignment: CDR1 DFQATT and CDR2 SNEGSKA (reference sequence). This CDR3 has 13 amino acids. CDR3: CSASSSMNTEAFF. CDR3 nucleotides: TGCAGTGCTAGTAGCTCCATGAACACTGAAGCTTTCTTT.

The CDR3 loop is CASSLGLGNTIYF. The CDR3 region has the DNA TGTGCCAGCAGCTTAGGACTCGGAAACACCATATATTTT. The chain has TRBV11-3 and TRBJ1-3; unclear D gene. CDR3 length equals 13 residues. The germline CDR1 and CDR2 sequences are SGHNT and YENEEA. Trimming shortened V by 1 base and J by 4 bases, and 5 bases separated the two germline ends.

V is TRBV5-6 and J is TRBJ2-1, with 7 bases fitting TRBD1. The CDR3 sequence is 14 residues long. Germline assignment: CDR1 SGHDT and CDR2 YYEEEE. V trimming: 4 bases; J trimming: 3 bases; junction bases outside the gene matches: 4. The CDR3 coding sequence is TGTGCCAGCAGCCTGGGACAGTACTACAATGAGCAGTTCTTC. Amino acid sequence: CASSLGQYYNEQFF.

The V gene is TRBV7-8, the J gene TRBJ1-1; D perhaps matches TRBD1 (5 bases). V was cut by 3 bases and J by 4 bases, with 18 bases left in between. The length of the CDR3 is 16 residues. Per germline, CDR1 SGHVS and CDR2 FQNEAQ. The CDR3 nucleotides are TGTGCCAGCAGCTTCGCCGGCGGGGGGGTGGGCACTGAAGCTTTCTTT. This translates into CASSFAGGGVGTEAFF. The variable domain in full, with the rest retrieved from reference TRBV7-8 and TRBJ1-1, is GAGVSQSPRYKVAKRGQDVALRCDPISGHVSLFWYQQALGQGPEFLTYFQNEAQLDKSGLPSDRFFAERPEGSVSTLKIQRTQQEDSAVYLCASSFAGGGVGTEAFFGQGTRLTVV.

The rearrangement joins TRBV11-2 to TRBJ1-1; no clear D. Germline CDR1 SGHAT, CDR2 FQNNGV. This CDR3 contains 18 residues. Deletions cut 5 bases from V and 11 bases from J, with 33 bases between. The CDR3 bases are TGTGCCAGCAGCGAAAACACCCGGGGTCGCCTGGTCACCCTAGGGGCTTTCTTT. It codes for CASSENTRGRLVTLGAFF.